This is a list of T cell receptor beta chains from one sample in a study of blood T cells in healthy people across ages. TCRdb independently ran MiXCR on the 5' RACE reads; one entry per CDR3 protein. The sample shows 1.4 million to 1.5 million distinct CDR3 sequences, around 42% of them seen only once. Sequenced input: blood. The receptors were gathered from a woman between 18 and 29 years old in good health. Each CDR3 is given with its conserved first and last residue.

v_call | cdr3_aa
TRBV27 | CASSLVGGGETQYF
TRBV2 | CASSQTGTGSAGELFF
TRBV20-1 | CSARPFDTGIYNEQFF
TRBV27 | CASSFMPIGQGMHNEQFF
TRBV7-9 | CASIGRVRGRNEQFF
TRBV7-9 | CASSQTSVSYEQYF
TRBV12-3/TRBV12-4 | CASRKLAGGLEVLETQYF
TRBV14 | CASSQVTGGDSPLHF
TRBV10-2 | CASRVTGDSYNEQFF
TRBV5-1 | CASSSGTEGSPLHF
TRBV6-2/TRBV6-3 | CASSFGTRSYNEQYF
TRBV27 | CASSPRTNEKLFF
TRBV12-3/TRBV12-4 | CASSSDVQSGWGEQFF
TRBV5-1 | CASSFDAVRTDTQYF
TRBV20-1 | CSARPGAVNYGYTF
TRBV3-1 | CASSPLGTSPYEQYF
TRBV7-8 | CASSLVLAGSTDAQYF
TRBV19 | CASKARRSAYKQYF
TRBV3-1 | CASSQDFLGGQFF
TRBV30 | CAWTKGTERSYTF
TRBV29-1 | CSVVRGSETQYF
TRBV5-1 | CASRSGSSYEQYF
TRBV24-1 | CATRAAGVTGELFF
TRBV9 | CASSVPGLAGSTAYNEQFF
TRBV28 | CASANPTGSGNTIYF
TRBV5-1 | CASSWGASGSTDTQYF
TRBV25-1 | CASSDHVTHLEGYTF
TRBV20-1 | CSARDGGSAGNEQFF
TRBV29-1 | CSVEETWYDYTF
TRBV15 | CATSRGEAGETQYF
TRBV20-1 | CSAGPGLAVGEQFF
TRBV6-2/TRBV6-3 | CASRTRMGLAGGNSYEQYF
TRBV3-1 | CASSQVPSGIYEQYF
TRBV5-5 | CASSFGLAGLTYEQYF
TRBV6-2/TRBV6-3 | CASSRRTSGSINEQYF
TRBV10-3 | CAISGGSKETQYF
TRBV4-1 | CASSQVGLAGDYNEQFF
TRBV29-1 | CSVVLAGANVLTF
TRBV12-3/TRBV12-4 | CASRSGSENYEQYF
TRBV24-1 | CATSDSGKGSYNEQFF
TRBV5-5 | CASSLAGQGGFGYTF
TRBV6-6 | CASGSGQCGNQPQHF
TRBV12-3/TRBV12-4 | CASSPPGLVGVDTQYF
TRBV29-1 | CSVVSQGSGANVLTF
TRBV28 | CASSSPGTPSTDTQYF
TRBV12-3/TRBV12-4 | CASSFMAGQYGYTF
TRBV2 | CASSPGQGADGANVLTF
TRBV7-2 | CASSPASTETQYF
TRBV2 | CASSDQGQPFHQPQHF
TRBV7-2 | CASSLVRTYSSYNEQYF
TRBV4-1 | CASSQDPPSGGVDTQYF
TRBV2 | CASTSGPVGDTQYF